The 23 T cell receptor beta chains below all came from one sample that was sequenced in a study of blood T cells in healthy people across ages. Next came a second PCR, run for roughly 6 to 11 cycles, which used a sample-barcoded 5' primer along with a J-beta primer mix. TCRdb independently ran MiXCR on the 5' RACE reads; one entry per CDR3 protein. The sample holds about 680,000 distinct CDR3 sequences, roughly 50% seen once. The sequencing input was blood. The receptors stem from a woman between 55 and 75 years old in good health.

This chain links TRBV4-3 with TRBJ2-1, with 9 bases lining up with TRBD2. CDR1 is LGHNA, CDR2 YSLEER, per germline. The ends lost 0 bases at V and 6 bases at J; junction bases unmatched: 6. CDR3 length: 16 residues. CDR3 sequence (DNA): TGCGCCAGCAGCCAAGATCGACGAGCGGGAGGCAATGAGCAGTTCTTC. Amino acid sequence: CASSQDRRAGGNEQFF.

Only one count was recorded for this clonotype. V is TRBV6-5 and J is TRBJ2-3; possible D gene TRBD2, 6 bases. Trimming removed 2 bases at V and 6 bases at J, with 12 bases between. The CDR3 totals 14 residues. The germline V gene has CDR1 MNHEY and CDR2 SVGAGI. The CDR3 nucleotides read TGTGCCAGCAGTTACATGGAGGGGTTGGATACGCAGTATTTT. Translating it yields CASSYMEGLDTQYF.

The rearrangement uses TRBV3-1 and TRBJ2-5; the match to TRBD1 covers 9 bases. Trimming removed 4 bases from V and 4 bases from J; junction bases left unmatched: 1. The length of the CDR3 is 13 residues. Germline V lookup: CDR1 LGHDT, CDR2 YNNKEL (reference sequence). This CDR3 is CASSPTGGETQYF. The CDR3 region has the DNA TGTGCCAGCAGCCCGACAGGGGGAGAGACCCAGTACTTC.

This clonotype showed up just a few times. The rearrangement uses TRBV12-3 or TRBV12-4 and TRBJ2-7, with 10 bases that match TRBD2. The CDR3 is made up of 14 amino acids. Losses at the gene ends were 7 bases for V and 5 bases for J; bases not matched to a gene: 8. The DNA of the CDR3 is TGTGCCAGCATCACCGGGCTAGCGGGAGACGAGCAGTACTTC. Residues: CASITGLAGDEQYF.

V usage is TRBV20-1 and J usage is TRBJ2-5; TRBD1 agrees at 8 bases. The J call may be incorrect, as the DNA end agrees better with TRBJ2-7. This CDR3 spans 13 amino acids. CDR1 is DFQATT and CDR2 is SNEGSKA in the germline V gene (reference sequence). The CDR3 loop is CSAPRQGSDEQYF. Here the CDR3 DNA reads TGCAGTGCGCCCAGACAGGGGTCGGACGAGCAGTACTTC.

The rearrangement uses TRBV29-1 and TRBJ2-1; D may be TRBD2 (6 bases). Germline V gene sequence: CDR1 SQVTM, CDR2 ANQGSEA. V lost 6 bases and J 5 bases, leaving 14 bases between the germline ends. The CDR3 is 13 amino acids. The CDR3 nucleotides read TGCAGCGTATCAACCCGACTAGACAATGAGCAGTTCTTC. Translating gives CSVSTRLDNEQFF.

The CDR3: CSVGEGNIQYF. The CDR3 region has the DNA TGCAGCGTTGGAGAGGGAAACATTCAGTACTTC. The rearrangement joins TRBV29-1 to TRBJ2-4, with a weak D call TRBD2 (5 bases). This CDR3 is built from 11 residues. Germline values: CDR1 SQVTM, CDR2 ANQGSEA. Deletions cut 4 bases from V and 6 bases from J, with 7 bases between. The full variable domain, completed using reference TRBV29-1 and TRBJ2-4, is SAVISQKPSRDICQRGTSLTIQCQVDSQVTMMFWYRQQPGQSLTLIATANQGSEATYESGFVIDKFPISRPNLTFSTLTVSNMSPEDSSIYLCSVGEGNIQYFGAGTRLSVL.

This clonotype has a handful of counts. The rearrangement joins TRBV18 to TRBJ2-7; a possible D gene is TRBD1 (6 bases). Trimming stripped 2 bases from V and 4 bases from J, with 18 bases between. Germline-derived CDR1 and CDR2 are KGHSH and LQKENI. The CDR3 is 16 amino acids. In DNA, the CDR3 is TGTGCCAGCTCACCAGAGATCAGGGGTTCATTGTACGAGCAGTACTTC. It is translated as CASSPEIRGSLYEQYF. Full variable domain (remainder filled in from reference TRBV18 and TRBJ2-7): NAGVMQNPRHLVRRRGQEARLRCSPMKGHSHVYWYRQLPEEGLKFMVYLQKENIIDESGMPKERFSAEFPKEGPSILRIQQVVRGDSAAYFCASSPEIRGSLYEQYFGPGTRLTVT.

This chain links TRBV7-3 with TRBJ2-4; the D is unclear. This CDR3 has 12 amino acids. The V end was cut by 5 bases, the J end by 5 bases, with 7 bases between. From germline, CDR1 is SGHTA and CDR2 FQGTGA. The CDR3 sequence: CASSPRENIQYF. In DNA, the CDR3 is TGTGCCAGCAGCCCCCGGGAAAACATTCAGTACTTC.

The chain uses TRBV9 and TRBJ2-7; 9 bases are a match to TRBD1. V dropped 3 bases and J dropped 0; count of bases not matched to a gene: 4. Germline assignment: CDR1 SGDLS and CDR2 YYNGEE. This CDR3 contains 15 residues. The CDR3 here is CASSEGTGSSYEQYF. CDR3 sequence (DNA): TGTGCCAGCAGCGAAGGGACAGGGAGCTCCTACGAGCAGTACTTC.

V gene TRBV10-3 combines with J gene TRBJ2-2, with 7 positions matching TRBD1. Germline V gene lookup returns CDR1 ENHRY and CDR2 SYGVKD. The CDR3 contains 17 residues. The V gene end was trimmed by 4 bases and the J gene end by 0 bases; junction bases not matched to a gene: 8. Here the CDR3 DNA reads TGTGCCATCAGTGGGAGTAGGGACAGAGCGAACACCGGGGAGCTGTTTTTT. Translation: CAISGSRDRANTGELFF.

The chain employs TRBV4-2 and TRBJ2-4; 9 bases are a match to TRBD1. Trimming at V came to 3 bases and at J to 8 bases, leaving 8 bases not matched to a gene. The germline CDR1 and CDR2 sequences are LGHNA and YNFKEQ. This CDR3 has 15 amino acids. CDR3 sequence (DNA): TGTGCCAGCAGCCAGGGGACAGGGAAAAAAGACATTCAGTACTTC. Its translation is CASSQGTGKKDIQYF.

The table lists this clonotype with a few counts. This chain uses TRBV3-1 with TRBJ2-2; tentative D call: TRBD2 (5 bases). The CDR3 runs to 15 residues. Germline lookup yields CDR1 LGHDT and CDR2 YNNKEL (reference sequence). V lost 4 bases, J lost 0 bases, and 9 bases lay in between. In nucleotides, the CDR3 is TGTGCCAGCAGCCCACTTAGCGCGAACACCGGGGAGCTGTTTTTT. Protein sequence: CASSPLSANTGELFF.

V usage is TRBV29-1 and J usage is TRBJ2-1, with D perhaps TRBD2 (6 bases). With 4 bases removed from V and 10 bases from J, the gap between germline ends came to 14 bases. Germline CDR1 SQVTM, CDR2 ANQGSEA. CDR3 length: 12 amino acids. The CDR3 coding sequence is TGCAGCGTTGGGCGGGCGGGGTACGAGCAGTTCTTC. Protein sequence: CSVGRAGYEQFF.

The chain combines TRBV28 with TRBJ2-3, with D unresolved. Germline CDR1 and CDR2: MDHEN and SYDVKM. CDR3 length equals 13 residues. Trimming removed 7 bases from V and 2 bases from J, with 10 bases in between. CDR3 DNA sequence: TGTGCCAGCAACCCAGGCAACACAGATACGCAGTATTTT. As protein: CASNPGNTDTQYF.

The gene calls are TRBV20-1 and TRBJ2-1, with 11 bases aligning to TRBD2. Germline V CDR1 and CDR2: DFQATT, SNEGSKA (reference sequence). The CDR3 loop spans 17 amino acids. V lost 5 bases, J lost 0 bases, and 9 bases stayed unmatched. This CDR3 reads CSARGGLAASSYNEQFF. DNA for the CDR3: TGCAGTGCTCGAGGGGGACTAGCGGCCAGCTCCTACAATGAGCAGTTCTTC.

In this sample, this clonotype turned up a few times. The chain couples TRBV6-6 to TRBJ2-7; 11 bases fit TRBD2. Germline lookup yields CDR1 MNHNY and CDR2 SVGAGI (reference sequence). The CDR3 totals 15 residues. V dropped 6 bases and J dropped 3; count of bases not matched to a gene: 7. In DNA form, the CDR3 reads TGTGCCAGCAGACCCACTAGCGGGAGTTTCTACGAGCAGTACTTC. This codes for CASRPTSGSFYEQYF.

This clonotype was counted between two and nine times. The rearrangement links TRBV20-1 to TRBJ2-7, with D possibly matching TRBD2 (5 bases). V was clipped by 4 bases and J by 2 bases, with 21 bases between them. CDR3 length equals 16 residues. CDR1 is DFQATT and CDR2 is SNEGSKA in the germline V gene (reference sequence). The CDR3 coding sequence is TGCAGTGCTACCGAGGACTCCTTAGGGAAAGCCTACGAGCAGTACTTC. Its translation is CSATEDSLGKAYEQYF.

V gene TRBV5-1 combines with J gene TRBJ2-3, with D perhaps given as TRBD1 or TRBD2 (5 bases each). The germline V gene encodes CDR1 SGHRS and CDR2 YFSETQ. The V end lost 4 bases, the J end lost 2 bases, and 14 bases lay between the germline ends. The CDR3 runs 15 residues. CDR3 in amino acids: CASSLAPGITDTQYF. The CDR3 region has the DNA TGCGCCAGCAGCCTAGCCCCAGGGATCACAGATACGCAGTATTTT.

The chain joins TRBV20-1 to TRBJ1-2; 10 nucleotides align to TRBD1. The germline V gene encodes CDR1 DFQATT and CDR2 SNEGSKA (reference sequence). The CDR3 is 15 amino acids. With V trimmed by 1 base and J by 7 bases, 9 bases remained unmatched. This CDR3 is CSARGLDRGLIGYTF. CDR3 sequence (DNA): TGCAGTGCTAGAGGCCTAGACAGGGGGCTAATTGGCTACACCTTC.

The rearrangement links TRBV20-1 to TRBJ2-3; possibly TRBD2 for D (7 bases). Germline assignment: CDR1 DFQATT and CDR2 SNEGSKA (reference sequence). The CDR3 totals 17 residues. The V and J ends lost 6 bases and 2 bases respectively, with 24 bases between them. This CDR3 reads CSASPEGGRYYTDTQYF. CDR3 nucleotide sequence: TGCAGTGCCAGTCCGGAGGGGGGGAGATATTACACAGATACGCAGTATTTT.

This chain links TRBV20-1 with TRBJ2-7; 10 bases are shared with TRBD1. This CDR3 has 15 residues. J lost 5 bases, V lost 5 bases, and 12 bases had no gene match. Germline lookup yields CDR1 DFQATT and CDR2 SNEGSKA (reference sequence). The CDR3 protein is CSASTGTGDFNEQYF. The CDR3 DNA is TGCAGTGCTTCAACCGGGACAGGGGATTTCAACGAGCAGTACTTC.

The chain joins TRBV10-3 to TRBJ1-4; D is undetermined. This CDR3 is built from 16 residues. V gave up 3 bases and J gave up 0 bases, with 11 bases separating them. Germline CDR1 ENHRY, CDR2 SYGVKD. In DNA form, the CDR3 reads TGTGCCATCAGTGACCACACGCAAGCAACTAATGAAAAACTGTTTTTT. Translation gives CAISDHTQATNEKLFF.